These 19 T cell receptor beta chains were sequenced from one sample in a study of blood T cells in healthy people across ages. The use of a sample-barcoded 5' primer and a J-beta primer mix characterized a second PCR of about 7 to 12 cycles. MiXCR, run by TCRdb on the 5' RACE reads, gives a single entry per CDR3 protein. The profile shows 920,000 or so distinct CDR3 sequences, under 45% of them singletons. Sequencing was carried out using blood. The receptor set was obtained from a woman aged 55-69 years in good health.

The rearrangement uses TRBV27 and TRBJ2-1; no clear D. Per the germline V gene, CDR1 is MNHEY and CDR2 is SMNVEV (reference sequence). The CDR3 runs 14 residues. V gave up 3 bases and J gave up 5 bases, with 11 bases separating them. The CDR3 loop reads CASSFFGQNNEQFF. The CDR3 DNA follows: TGTGCCAGCAGTTTCTTCGGCCAGAACAATGAGCAGTTCTTC.

The chain employs TRBV27 and TRBJ2-1, with 9 bases fitting TRBD2. Unmatched junction bases numbered 12, after V lost 2 bases and J lost 1 base. The CDR3 extends over 19 amino acids. Germline CDR1 and CDR2: MNHEY and SMNVEV (reference sequence). CDR3 protein: CASSLGGGRAPRSYNEQFF. The CDR3 nucleotides read TGTGCCAGCAGTTTAGGGGGCGGGAGGGCCCCTCGGTCCTACAATGAGCAGTTCTTC.

This chain uses TRBV27 with TRBJ2-5; possible D gene TRBD1, 6 bases. Germline lookup yields CDR1 MNHEY and CDR2 SMNVEV (reference sequence). V was trimmed by 5 bases and J by 1 base, leaving 8 bases between them. This CDR3 spans 13 amino acids. The CDR3 DNA follows: TGTGCCAGCAGTGGACAGTTCCAAGAGACCCAGTACTTC. It yields the protein CASSGQFQETQYF.

Ten or more counts support this clonotype. The chain links TRBV29-1 to TRBJ2-1; TRBD2 matches 14 bases. This CDR3 spans 13 amino acids. Germline V lookup: CDR1 SQVTM, CDR2 ANQGSEA. With V trimmed by 8 bases and J by 8 bases, 5 bases remained unmatched. The CDR3 coding sequence is TGCAGCACCCGACTAGCGGGAGGGCATGAGCAGTTCTTC. Its translation: CSTRLAGGHEQFF.

This clonotype has only a few counts. This chain joins TRBV12-5 and TRBJ2-1, with 9 bases lining up with TRBD1. The CDR3 is 17 amino acids. The germline V gene encodes CDR1 LGHNT and CDR2 FRNRAP. After removal of 4 bases from V and 3 bases from J, the junction contained 10 bases not matched to a gene. The CDR3, as DNA: TGTGCTAGTGGTTCCCGCCCGGGGACAGGGCTCTACAATGAGCAGTTCTTC. It translates to CASGSRPGTGLYNEQFF. Supplemented by reference TRBV12-5 and TRBJ2-1, the full variable domain reads DARVTQTPRHKVTEMGQEVTMRCQPILGHNTVFWYRQTMMQGLELLAYFRNRAPLDDSGMPKDRFSAEMPDATLATLKIQPSEPRDSAVYFCASGSRPGTGLYNEQFFGPGTRLTVL.

This clonotype has just a few counts. The chain couples TRBV10-3 to TRBJ2-5; 9 bases map to TRBD1. Looked up from germline, CDR1 is ENHRY and CDR2 is SYGVKD. CDR3 length: 14 residues. Trimming cost V 5 bases and J 4 bases; bases outside gene matches: 5. Here the CDR3 DNA reads TGTGCCATCAGTCAAGGGGGACAGGGAGAGACCCAGTACTTC. Its protein product is CAISQGGQGETQYF.

This chain uses TRBV29-1 with TRBJ2-1, with TRBD1 matching over 8 bases. The CDR3 contains 12 residues. V was clipped by 7 bases and J by 8 bases; unmatched bases: 7. In germline, CDR1 is SQVTM, CDR2 ANQGSEA. As DNA, the CDR3 is TGCAGCGGGTACAGGGGGAAGCATGAGCAGTTCTTC. As protein: CSGYRGKHEQFF.

This chain joins TRBV12-3 or TRBV12-4 and TRBJ2-5, with D hard to call. The length of the CDR3 is 13 residues. Trimming pared 7 bases from V and 4 bases from J, leaving 13 bases between. CDR3 DNA: TGTGCCAGCACCGCCCTTGAGAGAGAGACCCAGTACTTC. Protein sequence: CASTALERETQYF.

The gene calls are TRBV12-3 or TRBV12-4 and TRBJ2-1, with D unclear. The CDR3 runs to 15 residues. Trimming left V 4 bases short and J 12 bases short, with 22 bases between. The CDR3, as DNA: TGTGCCAGCAGTTCGATCAGTGGGCACCTCCGAGCGCAGTTCTTC. Protein: CASSSISGHLRAQFF.

This clonotype was seen more than once but under ten times. The CDR3 DNA reads as TGTGCCACCAGCAGAGCCTCGGGACACTGGTACCAAGAGACCCAGTACTTC. Protein sequence: CATSRASGHWYQETQYF. The chain is built from TRBV15 and TRBJ2-5, with D perhaps TRBD1 (6 bases). The CDR3 runs to 17 residues. Trimming pared 1 base from V and 0 bases from J, leaving 15 bases between. Germline CDR1 LNHNV, CDR2 YYDKDF (reference sequence).

The V call is TRBV12-3 or TRBV12-4, the J call TRBJ1-2, with D perhaps matching TRBD1 (6 bases). The CDR3 length is 12 residues. V was cut by 6 bases and J by 7 bases, with 12 bases left in between. The CDR3 spells CASRITGSGYTF. In DNA, the CDR3 is TGTGCCAGCAGGATTACAGGGTCTGGCTACACCTTC.

The CDR3 bases are TGCGCCAGCAGCCTTGGAGGGGGGAGTCCTAATGAGCAGTTCTTC. Encoded protein: CASSLGGGSPNEQFF. The chain joins TRBV5-1 to TRBJ2-1; either TRBD1 or TRBD2 may fit D (6 bases each). The germline gives CDR1 SGHRS, CDR2 YFSETQ. Between the trimmed V and J ends, which lost 4 bases and 7 bases, there was a span of 18 bases. The CDR3 runs to 15 residues.

In its sample, this clonotype was seen a few times. The CDR3 region is CASGPAGWDTQYF. Here the CDR3 DNA reads TGCGCCAGCGGACCAGCGGGATGGGATACGCAGTATTTT. V usage is TRBV5-1 and J usage is TRBJ2-3; 7 nucleotides match TRBD2. Germline loops: CDR1 SGHRS, CDR2 YFSETQ. V gave up 7 bases and J gave up 6 bases; unmatched junction bases: 8. CDR3 length: 13 residues.

The rearrangement uses TRBV6-6 and TRBJ2-5; TRBD2 aligns across 7 bases. The J call is doubtful: the DNA matches TRBJ2-7 better. The length of the CDR3 is 16 residues. The germline V gene has CDR1 MNHNY and CDR2 SVGAGI (reference sequence). The CDR3 nucleotides are TGTGCCAGCAGTTCCCGCGCGGGGGTAACCTCCTACGAGCAGTACTTC. Translation gives CASSSRAGVTSYEQYF.

This clonotype was counted between two and nine times. This chain joins TRBV15 and TRBJ2-5, with D possibly being TRBD1 or TRBD2 (5 bases each). CDR1 and CDR2 (germline): LNHNV, YYDKDF (reference sequence). Trimming stripped 0 bases from V and 0 bases from J, with 20 bases between. The CDR3 consists of 19 residues. CDR3 residues: CATSRDRGGLGADQETQYF. In DNA form, the CDR3 reads TGTGCCACCAGCAGAGATAGGGGCGGCCTTGGAGCGGACCAAGAGACCCAGTACTTC.

At least ten counts were recorded for this clonotype. The rearrangement joins TRBV29-1 to TRBJ2-7; the D gene is possibly TRBD1 (5 bases). Germline loops: CDR1 SQVTM, CDR2 ANQGSEA. CDR3 length: 11 residues. V shed 7 bases and J shed 5 bases, with 12 bases lying between them. CDR3 residues: CSAQGSHEQYF. CDR3 DNA sequence: TGCAGCGCCCAGGGATCCCACGAGCAGTACTTC.

J is TRBJ2-5 and V is TRBV29-1; TRBD2 aligns across 7 bases. The J segment lost 11 bases and the V segment lost 1 base, leaving 10 bases of the junction unmatched. CDR1 is SQVTM and CDR2 is ANQGSEA in the germline V gene. The CDR3 has 13 residues. Written as DNA, the CDR3 is TGCAGCGTTGAAGGGCTAGCGGCCTACGGGCAGTACTTC. This translates into CSVEGLAAYGQYF.

This clonotype showed up just a few times. The genes are TRBV10-3 and TRBJ2-1, with D maybe TRBD2 (5 bases). Germline values: CDR1 ENHRY, CDR2 SYGVKD. The CDR3 has 15 residues. The V and J ends lost 4 bases and 0 bases respectively, with 10 bases between them. The CDR3 loop is CAISVGSSSYNEQFF. The CDR3, as DNA: TGTGCCATCAGTGTGGGGAGTAGCTCCTACAATGAGCAGTTCTTC.

The gene calls are TRBV7-7 and TRBJ2-3; TRBD2 is a possible D gene (6 bases). The germline V and J ends were trimmed by 8 bases and 2 bases, with 11 bases remaining between them. The CDR3 sequence is 13 residues long. The germline CDR1 and CDR2 sequences are SSHAT and FNYEAQ (reference sequence). CDR3 nucleotides: TGTGCCAGCGGGCGGGATCTCACAGATACGCAGTATTTT. This gives the protein CASGRDLTDTQYF.